The source of this TCR beta chain is a study of T cells in Graves' hyperthyroidism and ophthalmopathy (dated by TCRdb to between 2018 and 2021). Some background on the complete study: Peripheral blood was collected at initial diagnosis, before any treatment. A discovery cohort of roughly 100 patients, roughly 43 with Graves' ophthalmopathy and about 58 with stable Graves' hyperthyroidism, was used to find distinguishing TCR V-J signatures. Prospective prediction of ophthalmopathy was tested in an independent validation cohort of 18 to 20 hyperthyroidism patients and 17 patients who later progressed to ophthalmopathy. For training and testing, the roughly 100 patients in the discovery cohort were randomly divided in a 7:3 ratio. Thyroid tissue and blood T-cell repertoires from several Graves' hyperthyroidism patients were also compared in the study. Once sampling was done, hyperthyroidism patients were given methimazole at a starting dose of 30 mg daily, whereas ophthalmopathy patients were given high-dose intravenous methylprednisolone. According to the paper, TCR Vbeta CDR3 sequencing was carried out on over 130 peripheral blood samples, which came from 40 to 45 ophthalmopathy, 80 or so hyperthyroidism and roughly 17 progressor patients.

Results the study describes overall, beyond this receptor: Sample size was not statistically predetermined, and investigators were not blinded to group allocation. During validation, the model predicted progression to ophthalmopathy a median of around 6 months ahead of onset, with almost 71% sensitivity and around 73% specificity. Most expanded thyroid clonotypes (frequency above 0.001) were also detected in blood, a finding suggesting that blood repertoires may reflect thyroid immune responses. A model built on a 13 V-J signature distinguished ophthalmopathy from stable hyperthyroidism, reaching around 87% sensitivity and under 84% specificity in cross-validation and 80%/75% in testing.

Ophthalmopathy patients had moderately to severely active disease, Clinical Activity Score of at least 3, NOSPECS grade of at least 4, and duration under 3 months. Any patient with an uncontrolled infection, another autoimmune disease, pregnancy or lactation was excluded. Clinical symptoms, serum thyroxine and TRAb, thyroid ultrasound, and orbital computed tomography formed the basis for the diagnoses. PBMCs were separated from roughly 9.6 ml of fresh peripheral blood using Ficoll-Paque density gradient centrifugation. Trizol reagent was used to extract total RNA, and RNA quality was then checked on an Agilent 2100 Bioanalyzer. This clonotype has ten or more counts. The antigen it recognizes is unknown. One base away there is no much larger clone; base qualities are not given. Including cysteine and phenylalanine, the CDR3 has 16 amino acids. Kept here is only the CDR3 DNA, which spans 48 bases and is read in frame from base 1.

Amplification of TCR beta CDR3 regions was carried out from RNA transcripts. The TCR CDR3 was subjected to a first round of RT-PCR using the HTBI primer set and the Qiagen OneStep RT-PCR kit. Libraries were constructed in a second round of multiplex PCR, after which size selection and purification were carried out. Sequencing of the libraries was done on an Illumina HiSeq2000 using paired-end 100 bp reads. Processing in the source paper ran as follows. SOAPnuke was used to process the raw data, removing reads that contained adapters or uncalled bases, had a mean Phred below 15, or lacked an exact match to the constant primer or identifier. COPE v1.2.5 was used to merge the high-quality paired reads, and each unique nucleotide sequence was defined as a clonotype. Clonotypes were aligned to IMGT TRBV, TRBD and TRBJ reference segments using MiTCR v1.1. Analysis was restricted to V-J combinations with a frequency above 0.0001, which covered about 99% of repertoires. The TCS score was defined as the ratio of F50 (clonal expansion) to E x V (chaos), calculated using BLOSUM62-based TCRdist between CDR3 peptides within each V-J. Welch's t-statistics and random forest reduced 514 V-J features to 13, which were used in a naive Bayes classifier (R e1071). The public reads were reprocessed in TCRdb via fastp at Q25 and MiXCR, keeping in-frame beta chains. Each entry merges the rows of one CDR3 protein and shows their most common DNA and genes. What appears here as the V and J calls and clone size reflects TCRdb's work, not the paper's. The table for this sample lists 530,000 or so distinct CDR3 sequences; roughly 17% of them were counted only once. Approximately 18% of the sample is in the top ten clones.

The sequence was obtained from a woman between 18 and 30 years old with Graves' ophthalmopathy. The source material was blood. Here the chain combines TRBV3-2 and TRBJ2-2; the table's D call, TRBD1, has no DNA check behind it. TRBV3-2 is tagged as a pseudogene. The nucleotides are TGTGCCAGCAGCCTCCGGGCTGGATCGAACACCGGGGAGCTGTTTTTT. It specifies CASSLRAGSNTGELFF.